This TCR beta chain was observed in a study of T cell responses to AZD1222 COVID-19 vaccine. TCRdb keeps only in-frame clones here, not all; method: immunoSEQ multiplex PCR. The sample contains some 79,000 clones, approximately 85% of which appear only once. The V and J ends lost 4 bases and 3 bases respectively, with 7 bases between them. The CDR3 is 13 residues long. Germline V gene data show CDR1 as SGHTA and CDR2 as FQGNSA. Remarks on this clone: The same CDR3 also results from other DNA sequences found in this sample.

The TCR comes from an adult who received the AZD1222 COVID-19 vaccine. The sequencing used peripheral blood, collected 28 days after the second AZD1222 dose. The chain employs TRBV7-2 and TRBJ2-1; D is unresolved. Here the CDR3 reads CASSYGRYNEQFF. DNA for the CDR3: TGTGCCAGCAGCTACGGACGCTACAATGAGCAGTTCTTC.